These T cell receptor beta chains were read from a single sample in a study of identical twins. Each CDR3 protein is one row after TCRdb ran MiXCR on the 5' RACE reads. The repertoire includes roughly 770,000 distinct CDR3 sequences, over 15% of them detected once, and 10% to 15% sits in the top ten. The data were also submitted as part of a second study, on T cells expressing NK-cell markers.

The sample was PBMCs. The receptors stem from a woman aged 18-35 years in good health. Each CDR3 is given with its conserved first and last residue. Each record gives: clone size, D gene, V gene, CDR3 protein. D genes are given only for firm matches. Clone size, where shown, is once, few, many, or a class for clones that have expanded.

>-|-|TRBV29-1
CSVGTASTDTQYF
>-|-|TRBV7-9
CASSLRGAAEKLFF
>-|TRBD1|TRBV12-3/TRBV12-4
CASSLGTGVMDTQYF
>many|-|TRBV7-2
CASSLENGVTGELFF
>few|TRBD2|TRBV15
CATSRALAGGGTQYF
>-|-|TRBV6-5
CASSYSGRTPVEEQYF
>-|TRBD1|TRBV29-1
CSAEGQTGELFF
>-|-|TRBV20-1
CSAASRHHNTIYF
>-|-|TRBV6-5
CASSYRKSYEQYF
>few|-|TRBV20-1
CSARSGVRNTEAFF
>-|-|TRBV20-1
CSAPDSNEQYF
>few|-|TRBV12-3/TRBV12-4
CASRGLSYGYTF
>-|-|TRBV7-2
CASSPMGGAGWDTIYF
>-|-|TRBV19
CASTDNSYQPQHF
>-|-|TRBV4-3
CASSQGVWGADGYTF
>many|-|TRBV20-1
CSAWLRGTDTQYF
>few|TRBD1|TRBV6-5
CASSYGTGWYEQYF
>few|-|TRBV30
CAWSRSSIGDEQFF
>few|TRBD1|TRBV29-1
CSVDSQGAVWDGYTF
>few|-|TRBV6-4
CASIPPILEDNEQFF
>few|-|TRBV10-3
CAISAAASNTEAFF
>-|-|TRBV27
CASSLRSAKNIQYF
>-|-|TRBV20-1
CSSIIGDYGYTF
>few|-|TRBV7-2
CASRQTRRQKAFF
>-|-|TRBV7-8
CASSGGGESTEAFF
>few|-|TRBV5-1
CASSPDRLRIDYGYTF
>few|-|TRBV10-3
CAISEVVDTDTQYF
>few|-|TRBV12-3/TRBV12-4
CASSSDDPTYEQYF
>-|TRBD2|TRBV12-3/TRBV12-4
CASRVRLAGDEQYF
>-|TRBD2|TRBV18
CASSAGLAGVGETQYF
>-|TRBD2|TRBV3-1
CASSQETGTSWGHNEQFF
>-|-|TRBV7-2
CASSPRSGVGGSPLHF
>-|-|TRBV7-2
CASSLGPSEFDF
>-|-|TRBV29-1
CSVEGERGETQYF
>many|TRBD2|TRBV5-1
CASSLGTTSGETQYF
>-|TRBD1|TRBV23-1
CASSPVPGQEETQYF
>many|TRBD2|TRBV20-1
CSAIMGGTNEQFF
>few|TRBD1|TRBV5-1
CASSLAWFTDRGPNEQFF
>many|-|TRBV20-1
CSARGGGGSSGANVLTF
>-|TRBD2|TRBV5-1
CASSLEILGTSGINEQYF
>few|-|TRBV20-1
CSARDPGVGTQYF
>many|-|TRBV20-1
CSARDGGSGEHNEQYF
>few|-|TRBV2
CASSEGIGPSTGELFF
>-|-|TRBV5-1
CASSRDHSSYNEQFF
>few|TRBD1|TRBV12-3/TRBV12-4
CASSGTGGKLFF
>few|TRBD2|TRBV7-2
CASSWQRGDQETQYF
>few|-|TRBV4-3
CASSFTLGDADTQYF
>-|TRBD2|TRBV7-9
CASSSRTSEQYEQYF